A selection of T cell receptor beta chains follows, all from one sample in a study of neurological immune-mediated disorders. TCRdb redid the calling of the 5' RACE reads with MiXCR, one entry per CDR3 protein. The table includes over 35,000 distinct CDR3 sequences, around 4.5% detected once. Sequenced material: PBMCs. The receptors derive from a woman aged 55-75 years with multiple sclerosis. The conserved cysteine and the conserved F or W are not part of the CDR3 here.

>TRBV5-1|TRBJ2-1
ASRGGLSRDEQF
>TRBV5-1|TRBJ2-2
ASSSTGQGDTGELF
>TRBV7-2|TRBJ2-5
ASSLASTGETQY
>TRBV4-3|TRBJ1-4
ASSQDVGPNEKLF
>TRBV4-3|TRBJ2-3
ASSQIPGTSGGADTDTQY
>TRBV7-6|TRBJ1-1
ASSHRRDNTEAF
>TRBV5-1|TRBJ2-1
ASSLPGTNYNEQF
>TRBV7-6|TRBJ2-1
ASSLAGNSYNEQF
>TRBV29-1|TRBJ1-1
SVIIGTGGTEAF
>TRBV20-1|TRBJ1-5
SAAGQAGQPQH
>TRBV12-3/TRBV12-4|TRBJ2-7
ASSRRTGSHEQY
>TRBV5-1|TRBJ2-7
ASSSGQAHAY
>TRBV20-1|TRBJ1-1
SATLDGMNTEAF
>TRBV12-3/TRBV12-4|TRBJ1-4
ASSFKTGGTANEKLF
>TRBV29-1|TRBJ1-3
SVTLTSGNTIY
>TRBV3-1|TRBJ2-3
ASSQVAQDTQY
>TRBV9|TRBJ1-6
ASSTGTDSPLH
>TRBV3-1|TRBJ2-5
ASSQDLNGGGETQY
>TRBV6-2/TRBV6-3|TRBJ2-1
ASSSWGSEQF
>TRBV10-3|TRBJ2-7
ASTSRGQGTQQY
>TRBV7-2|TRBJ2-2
ASSLVVANTGELF
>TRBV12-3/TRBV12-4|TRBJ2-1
ASHDGTNNEQF
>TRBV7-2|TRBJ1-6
ASSLARQRNSPLH
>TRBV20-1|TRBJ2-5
SAREGYGTETQY
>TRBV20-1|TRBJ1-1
SARQGNTEAF
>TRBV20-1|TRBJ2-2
SARDRGEWNTGELF
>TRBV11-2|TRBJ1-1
ASSAGVGVWLDTEAF
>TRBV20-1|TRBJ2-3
SARQSGGAFGQY
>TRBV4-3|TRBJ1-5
ASSQDYRSNQPQH
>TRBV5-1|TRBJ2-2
ASTPAGAGTGELF
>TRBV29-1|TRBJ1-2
SVGPGTGGYT
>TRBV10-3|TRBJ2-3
AISESRLAGGLRGDTQY
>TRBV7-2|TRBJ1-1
ASSRQGEGTEAF
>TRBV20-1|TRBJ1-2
SARLPGQGANYGYT
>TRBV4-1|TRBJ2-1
ASSQDRSEQF
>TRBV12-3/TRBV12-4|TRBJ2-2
ASSPRRAGELF
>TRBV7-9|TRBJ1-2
ASSVEGYGYT
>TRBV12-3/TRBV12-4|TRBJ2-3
ASSLGLGLDTQY
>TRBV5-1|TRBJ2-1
ASSLTSYSYNEQF
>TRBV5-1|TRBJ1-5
ASSLAVDQPQH
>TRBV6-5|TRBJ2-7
ASNIAGQVHEQY